This T cell receptor beta chain was recovered during a study of brain metastases from non-small cell lung cancer. Notes on this clone: Antigen: not known.

Notes on the study in general: T-cell infiltration was lower in brain metastases than primaries (P < 0.001). T-cell clones appeared expanded in around 60% of brain metastases relative to matched primary tumors. Paired brain metastases and primary tumors largely shared TCR repertoires.

The method was immunoSEQ multiplex PCR; TCRdb's version includes in-frame clones alone and lacks a portion of them. The data contain approximately 6,400 clones, roughly 80% of them singletons. From germline, CDR1 is SGHRS and CDR2 YFSETQ. The CDR3 has 13 residues. V dropped 0 bases and J dropped 4; count of bases not matched to a gene: 0. The J gene is TRBJ1-2, the V gene TRBV5-1; 7 nucleotides line up with TRBD1. What was sequenced was primary lung tumor tissue. This receptor was obtained from a donor aged 40 or over with non-small cell lung cancer. CDR3 loop: CASSLGDSYGYTF. The CDR3 coding sequence is TGCGCCAGCAGCTTGGGGGACAGCTATGGCTACACCTTC.